A selection of T cell receptor beta chains follows, all from one sample in a study of cytomegalovirus exposure and HLA in healthy donors. Assay used: immunoSEQ multiplex PCR; TCRdb lists only in-frame clones, some missing. The table includes some 240,000 clones, around 78% detected once. The sequencing sample was made of PBMCs. These receptors were collected from a woman aged 18-29 years in good health and CMV-seronegative. The CDR3 runs from the conserved cysteine through the conserved F or W. D genes are given only for firm matches. Clone size is given for some rows only: seen once, a few or many times, or a class if the clone is expanded.

size | J | D | V | CDR3 | DNA
few | TRBJ2-7 | TRBD2 | TRBV9 | CASSVSSGRGEQYF | TGTGCCAGCAGCGTGTCTAGCGGGAGGGGCGAGCAGTACTTC
. | TRBJ1-4 | . | TRBV19 | CASSKYPLAATNEKLFF | TGTGCCAGTAGTAAGTACCCCCTGGCGGCAACTAATGAAAAACTGTTTTTT
few | TRBJ2-1 | TRBD2 | TRBV18 | CASSPGLAGGEQFF | TGTGCCAGCTCACCGGGACTAGCGGGAGGAGAGCAGTTCTTC
. | TRBJ2-7 | TRBD2 | TRBV11-2 | CASSLTRGTSYEQYF | TGTGCCAGCAGCTTGACGCGGGGGACCTCCTACGAGCAGTACTTC
. | TRBJ2-7 | . | TRBV5-1 | CASSLRGPYEQYF | TGCGCCAGCAGCTTGCGGGGACCCTACGAGCAGTACTTC
. | TRBJ1-1 | . | TRBV7-3 | CASSSSGGTEAFF | TGTGCCAGCAGCTCCTCGGGGGGCACTGAAGCTTTCTTT
. | TRBJ1-5 | . | TRBV15 | CATSRGRAQPQHF | TGTGCCACCAGCAGAGGCAGGGCTCAGCCCCAGCATTTT
. | TRBJ1-2 | . | TRBV4-1 | CASSQRVDNYGYTF | TGCGCCAGCAGCCAGCGGGTGGACAACTATGGCTACACCTTC
. | TRBJ2-1 | . | TRBV6-1 | CASSVPGQRHEQFF | TGTGCCAGCAGTGTTCCAGGGCAAAGGCATGAGCAGTTCTTC
. | TRBJ2-1 | . | TRBV28 | CASTSGQGFEQFF | TGTGCCAGCACCTCCGGCCAGGGTTTTGAGCAGTTCTTC
. | TRBJ2-2 | TRBD2 | TRBV7-2 | CASSFPGLAGGLTGELFF | TGTGCCAGCAGCTTCCCGGGACTAGCGGGAGGGCTAACCGGGGAGCTGTTTTTT
. | TRBJ2-1 | . | TRBV4-1 | CASSRRTGPNEQFF | TGCGCCAGCAGCCGTAGGACGGGTCCCAATGAGCAGTTCTTC
. | TRBJ2-1 | TRBD2 | TRBV27 | CASSFTGGSSYNEQFF | TGTGCCAGCAGTTTCACGGGAGGGAGCTCCTACAATGAGCAGTTCTTC
once | TRBJ1-2 | . | TRBV6-5 | CASSPRGSHYGYTF | TGTGCCAGCAGTCCTAGGGGTTCTCACTATGGCTACACCTTC
. | TRBJ2-7 | . | TRBV25-1 | CASSDYRYYEQYF | TGTGCCAGCAGTGATTACAGATACTACGAGCAGTACTTC
. | TRBJ1-2 | . | TRBV5-4 | CASSVNGVRGGYTF | TGTGCCAGCAGCGTAAACGGGGTCCGGGGTGGCTACACCTTC
. | TRBJ2-6 | . | TRBV18 | CASSPYVASGANVLTF | TGTGCCAGCTCACCTTACGTAGCCTCTGGGGCCAACGTCCTGACTTTC
. | TRBJ1-2 | . | TRBV10-3 | CAIPGRYYGYTF | TGTGCCATCCCAGGAAGATACTATGGCTACACCTTC
. | TRBJ1-3 | . | TRBV5-5 | CASTTRPVPGNTIYF | TGTGCCAGCACCACACGCCCTGTCCCTGGAAACACCATATATTTT
. | TRBJ2-2 | . | TRBV2 | CASRSGLNRELFF | TGTGCCAGCAGATCGGGGCTAAACCGGGAGCTGTTTTTT
. | TRBJ1-3 | . | TRBV6-5 | CASSYSAAGNTIYF | TGTGCCAGCAGTTACTCGGCAGCTGGAAACACCATATATTTT
. | TRBJ1-1 | TRBD1 | TRBV27 | CASSSQGASNTEAFF | TGTGCCAGCAGTTCGCAGGGGGCGTCGAACACTGAAGCTTTCTTT
. | TRBJ1-2 | . | TRBV6-5 | CASSRPDPAAGGYTF | TGTGCCAGCAGCCGCCCGGACCCCGCCGCTGGTGGCTACACCTTC
. | TRBJ2-7 | . | TRBV25-1 | CASSEPGSSYEQYF | TGTGCCAGCAGTGAACCCGGGAGCTCCTACGAGCAGTACTTC
. | TRBJ2-7 | . | TRBV12-5 | CASVGGTYEQYF | TGTGCTAGTGTAGGGGGAACCTACGAGCAGTACTTC
. | TRBJ1-1 | . | TRBV4-1 | CASSQTELGRGAFF | TGCGCCAGCAGCCAAACAGAGCTGGGTCGGGGAGCTTTCTTT
. | TRBJ1-5 | . | TRBV9 | CASSVLGGNQPQHF | TGTGCCAGCAGCGTACTTGGGGGAAATCAGCCCCAGCATTTT
. | TRBJ2-3 | TRBD2 | TRBV4-1 | CASSRRLAGISTDTQYF | TGCGCCAGCAGCCGTCGACTAGCGGGGATCAGCACAGATACGCAGTATTTT